This T cell receptor (beta chain) was captured by sequencing in a study of Graves' ophthalmopathy and Graves' hyperthyroidism. The CDR3 is 15 residues long. The V gene lost 0 bases and the J gene lost 3 bases, with 6 bases spanning the gap. Germline lookup yields CDR1 MNHNS and CDR2 SASEGT. In its sample, this clonotype was seen many times. RNA served as the template for amplifying TCR beta CDR3 regions. In the first round, RT-PCR was carried out with HTBI primers, and a multiplex PCR formed the second round. TCRdb fed the multiplex PCR reads into MiXCR, producing one record per CDR3 protein. The sample shows about 400,000 distinct CDR3 sequences, about 21% of them seen only once.

The TCR sequence derives from a woman between 18 and 29 years old with stable Graves' hyperthyroidism. Sequenced sample: peripheral blood. The genes are TRBV6-1 and TRBJ2-6, with D possibly matching TRBD1 (6 bases). The CDR3 sequence: CASSEAQGGANVLTF. CDR3 nucleotides: TGTGCCAGCAGTGAAGCACAGGGTGGGGCCAACGTCCTGACTTTC.